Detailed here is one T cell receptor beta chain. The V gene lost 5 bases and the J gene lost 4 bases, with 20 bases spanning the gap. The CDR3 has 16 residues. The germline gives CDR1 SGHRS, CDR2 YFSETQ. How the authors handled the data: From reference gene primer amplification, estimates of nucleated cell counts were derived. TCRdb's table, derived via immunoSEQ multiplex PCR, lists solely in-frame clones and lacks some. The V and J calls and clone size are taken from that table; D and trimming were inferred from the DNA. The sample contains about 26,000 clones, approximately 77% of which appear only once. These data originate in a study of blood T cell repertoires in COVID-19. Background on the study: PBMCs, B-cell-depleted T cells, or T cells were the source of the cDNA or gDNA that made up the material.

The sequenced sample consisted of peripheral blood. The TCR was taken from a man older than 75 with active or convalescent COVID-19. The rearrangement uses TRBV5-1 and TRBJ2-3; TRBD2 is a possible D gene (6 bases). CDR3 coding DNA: TGCGCCAGCAGTCGTACACTAGCCGGGAGCGCAGATACGCAGTATTTT. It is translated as CASSRTLAGSADTQYF.